This T cell receptor (beta chain) came from a study of T-cell memory formation after mild COVID-19. Germline lookup yields CDR1 MNHEY and CDR2 SVGEGT. This CDR3 has 17 amino acids. V lost 6 bases, J lost 4 bases, and 9 bases stayed unmatched. Points on this clonotype: Its matching antigen is unknown.

5'RACE primed at constant segments yielded TCR alpha and TCR beta cDNA libraries bearing sample barcodes and UMIs. TCRdb re-analysed the 5' RACE reads in MiXCR, keeping a single row per CDR3 protein. In the table there are about 360,000 distinct CDR3 sequences, about 15% of which are singletons. Study-wide results and limits: The study found balanced CD4/CD8 in clones contracting day 15 to 85 and a CD4+ lean in later expanders. In pre-infection memory, a portion of responding clones appeared, which suggested that cross-reactive memory joined.

The sequenced material came from PBMCs or a T cell subset sorted from them (not recorded which). This TCR was recovered from a man aged 18 to 30 who had mild COVID-19 (a few samples of this study predate the infection). Cell type and time point are not known. The J gene is TRBJ2-1, the V gene TRBV6-2 or TRBV6-3, with TRBD2 identical over 13 bases. CDR3 in amino acids: CASSRRGLAGMYNEQFF. CDR3 in DNA: TGTGCCAGCAGCCGGAGGGGACTAGCGGGGATGTACAATGAGCAGTTCTTC.